The 29 T cell receptor beta chains below all came from one sample that was sequenced in a study of T cells after posttransplantation cyclophosphamide. Treatment was busulfan-fludarabine conditioning, a marrow graft, and cyclophosphamide on days +3 and +4. Data came from immunoSEQ multiplex PCR; TCRdb stores just in-frame clones and leaves some out. The table lists tens of thousands of clones, roughly nine tenths of them singletons. Here the sequenced sample was PBMCs, taken after allogeneic stem cell transplant with posttransplant cyclophosphamide. These receptors originate from a female patient in her 30s who received an allogeneic stem cell transplant from an unrelated donor, was CMV-positive, and had no GVHD. Some T cells may have come from the graft donor.

The rearrangement links TRBV5-1 to TRBJ2-5; 9 nucleotides align to TRBD1. The germline gives CDR1 SGHRS, CDR2 YFSETQ. Trimming at V came to 4 bases and at J to 4 bases, leaving 5 bases not matched to a gene. The CDR3 extends over 14 amino acids. CDR3 loop: CASSPGTGRETQYF. The CDR3 DNA is TGCGCCAGCAGCCCAGGGACAGGGCGAGAGACCCAGTACTTC.

In nucleotides, the CDR3 is TGTGCCAGTAGTATAGCGGGGGGGACTCGTGGAAACACCATATATTTT. It translates to CASSIAGGTRGNTIYF. The chain recombines TRBV19 with TRBJ1-3; possible D gene TRBD1, 5 bases. Trimming took 1 base from V and 3 from J, leaving 13 bases between them. The CDR3 has 16 residues. Germline V CDR1 and CDR2: LNHDA, SQIVND (reference sequence).

In this sample, this clone turned up once. The chain carries TRBV7-6 and TRBJ2-7; 7 bases fit TRBD1. Germline CDR1 SGHVS, CDR2 FNYEAQ. V shed 2 bases, J shed 7 bases, and the junction held 8 bases outside the gene matches. The length of the CDR3 is 14 residues. The CDR3 DNA is TGTGCCAGCAGCTTAAGCCAACAGGGGCGGGAGCAGTACTTC. Translated: CASSLSQQGREQYF. Filled out from reference TRBV7-6 and TRBJ2-7, the complete variable domain reads GAGVSQSPRYKVTKRGQDVALRCDPISGHVSLYWYRQALGQGPEFLTYFNYEAQQDKSGLPNDRFSAERPEGSISTLTIQRTEQRDSAMYRCASSLSQQGREQYFGPGTRLTVT.

This clone showed up just a few times. The V gene is TRBV7-9, the J gene TRBJ2-2, with D unclear. CDR3 length: 12 residues. From germline, CDR1 is SEHNR and CDR2 FQNEAQ (reference sequence). V gave up 5 bases and J gave up 7 bases, with 8 bases separating them. The DNA for the CDR3 is TGTGCCAGCAGCCGTAGAGACGGGGAGCTGTTTTTT. It specifies CASSRRDGELFF.

V gene TRBV19 combines with J gene TRBJ1-5; a possible D gene is TRBD1 (6 bases). The CDR3 spans 15 residues. The V and J ends lost 5 bases and 7 bases respectively, with 18 bases between them. CDR1 and CDR2 from the germline V gene are LNHDA and SQIVND (reference sequence). The CDR3 is CASSVLRDMGQPQHF. CDR3 DNA: TGTGCCAGTAGTGTACTCCGGGACATGGGGCAGCCCCAGCATTTT. Based on the CDR3 plus reference TRBV19 and TRBJ1-5, the full variable domain is DGGITQSPKYLFRKEGQNVTLSCEQNLNHDAMYWYRQDPGQGLRLIYYSQIVNDFQKGDIAEGYSVSREKKESFPLTVTSAQKNPTAFYLCASSVLRDMGQPQHFGDGTRLSIL.

This clone was seen more than once but under ten times. This rearrangement joins TRBV10-3 to TRBJ2-7, with TRBD1 identical over 8 bases. Looked up from germline, CDR1 is ENHRY and CDR2 is SYGVKD. The CDR3 has 11 amino acids. V gave up 6 bases and J gave up 7 bases; unmatched junction bases: 2. Here the CDR3 reads CAISRQGEQYF. CDR3 nucleotides: TGTGCCATCAGCCGACAGGGGGAGCAGTACTTC.

This clone was recorded only once. This rearrangement joins TRBV30 to TRBJ1-6; unclear D gene. Germline V lookup: CDR1 GTSNPN, CDR2 SVGIG (reference sequence). Trimming took off 0 bases at V and 6 bases at J, with 12 bases between the two ends. The CDR3 contains 15 residues. The CDR3 here is CAWSVSGSFNSPLHF. The CDR3 region has the DNA TGTGCCTGGAGTGTGAGCGGGTCTTTTAATTCACCCCTCCACTTT.

The chain joins TRBV30 to TRBJ2-3; 10 bases fit TRBD2. The germline V gene has CDR1 GTSNPN and CDR2 SVGIG (reference sequence). V was clipped by 2 bases and J by 1 base; unmatched bases: 3. The CDR3 has 15 residues. CDR3 DNA: TGTGCCTGGAGTCTCAGCGGGGGGGGCACAGATACGCAGTATTTT. It is translated as CAWSLSGGGTDTQYF.

The V and J genes are TRBV4-3 and TRBJ2-7; weak D call: TRBD2 (6 bases). Germline values: CDR1 LGHNA, CDR2 YSLEER. The CDR3 is 15 amino acids. V lost 0 bases and J lost 0, with 9 bases in between. This CDR3 is CASSQEGGSSYEQYF. CDR3 sequence (DNA): TGCGCCAGCAGCCAAGAGGGAGGCAGCTCCTACGAGCAGTACTTC.

This chain links TRBV4-3 with TRBJ2-7, with D hard to call. This CDR3 region has 15 residues. Deletions cut 0 bases from V and 0 bases from J, with 9 bases between. Germline-derived CDR1 and CDR2 are LGHNA and YSLEER. For the CDR3, the DNA is TGCGCCAGCAGCCAAGAGCCTTCTAGCTCCTACGAGCAGTACTTC. Translated: CASSQEPSSSYEQYF.

V and J are TRBV7-2 and TRBJ1-1; D not resolved. The CDR3 has 14 residues. Looked up from germline, CDR1 is SGHTA and CDR2 is FQGNSA. Trimming shortened V by 5 bases and J by 1 base, and 11 bases separated the two germline ends. CDR3 sequence reads: CASSADGKNTEAFF. The CDR3 nucleotides are TGTGCCAGCAGCGCGGACGGGAAGAACACTGAAGCTTTCTTT.

The V gene is TRBV2, the J gene TRBJ2-7, with unresolved D. Germline loops: CDR1 SNHLY, CDR2 FYNNEI. This CDR3 has 15 amino acids. V was trimmed by 0 bases and J by 5 bases, leaving 14 bases between them. CDR3 loop: CASSEAPGYENEQYF. CDR3 coding DNA: TGTGCCAGCAGTGAAGCGCCGGGTTACGAAAACGAGCAGTACTTC. Full variable domain (rest looked up from reference TRBV2 and TRBJ2-7): EPEVTQTPSHQVTQMGQEVILRCVPISNHLYFYWYRQILGQKVEFLVSFYNNEISEKSEIFDDQFSVERPDGSNFTLKIRSTKLEDSAMYFCASSEAPGYENEQYFGPGTRLTVT.

The V gene is TRBV27, the J gene TRBJ2-7; 8 bases line up with TRBD1. The germline V gene encodes CDR1 MNHEY and CDR2 SMNVEV (reference sequence). The CDR3 loop spans 17 amino acids. Unmatched junction bases numbered 16, after V lost 1 base and J lost 8 bases. The CDR3 protein is CASSLLSAGTGLLQQYF. CDR3 in DNA: TGTGCCAGCAGTTTATTGTCGGCCGGGACAGGTCTACTACAGCAGTACTTC.

This clone was detected only a few times. The chain has TRBV2 and TRBJ2-2; 7 bases align to TRBD2. V gave up 1 base and J gave up 0 bases; unmatched junction bases: 2. This CDR3 spans 16 amino acids. Germline CDR1 SNHLY, CDR2 FYNNEI. The CDR3 spells CASSEVLAANTGELFF. The DNA for the CDR3 is TGTGCCAGCAGTGAAGTCCTAGCGGCGAACACCGGGGAGCTGTTTTTT.

This clone has just a few counts. This chain links TRBV2 with TRBJ2-2; no definite D call. The germline CDR1 and CDR2 sequences are SNHLY and FYNNEI. This CDR3 has 14 residues. Trimming removed 7 bases from V and 2 bases from J, with 11 bases in between. This CDR3 reads CASIQNANTGELFF. The CDR3 DNA sequence: TGTGCCAGCATCCAGAACGCTAACACCGGGGAGCTGTTTTTT. Together with reference TRBV2 and TRBJ2-2, the CDR3 gives the full variable domain: EPEVTQTPSHQVTQMGQEVILRCVPISNHLYFYWYRQILGQKVEFLVSFYNNEISEKSEIFDDQFSVERPDGSNFTLKIRSTKLEDSAMYFCASIQNANTGELFFGEGSRLTVL.

A few counts support this clone. This chain uses TRBV6-4 with TRBJ1-5; D gene unclear. This CDR3 comprises 15 residues. V lost 1 base to trimming and J lost 3 bases, with 10 bases between them. Germline V lookup: CDR1 MRHNA, CDR2 SNTAGT. The CDR3 coding sequence is TGTGCCAGCAGTGACTGTCTGCGAAACAATCAGCCCCAGCATTTT. Translated: CASSDCLRNNQPQHF.

The rearrangement joins TRBV19 to TRBJ1-2; 7 nucleotides align to TRBD1. The CDR3 runs 14 residues. V gave up 7 bases and J gave up 4 bases; unmatched junction bases: 9. Looked up from germline, CDR1 is LNHDA and CDR2 is SQIVND (reference sequence). CDR3: CASNTGTDFYGYTF. The CDR3 DNA is TGTGCCAGTAATACCGGGACAGACTTCTATGGCTACACCTTC.

The V gene is TRBV28, the J gene TRBJ1-1, with 7 bases aligning to TRBD1. Germline CDR1 and CDR2: MDHEN and SYDVKM. CDR3 length equals 15 residues. V trimming: 4 bases; J trimming: 9 bases; junction bases outside the gene matches: 14. CDR3 nucleotide sequence: TGTGCCAGCAGTTCCCCTTGGGGACAGAATGTTAAAGCTTTCTTT. Translating gives CASSSPWGQNVKAFF.

The CDR3 region has the DNA TGTGCCAGCAGTGCCGACAGGGGATATCAGCCCCAGCATTTT. Translating gives CASSADRGYQPQHF. The chain combines TRBV6-1 with TRBJ1-5; 8 nucleotides align to TRBD1. The CDR3 runs 14 residues. Germline-derived CDR1 and CDR2 are MNHNS and SASEGT. After removal of 4 bases from V and 5 bases from J, the junction contained 4 bases not matched to a gene.

The V and J genes are TRBV6-5 and TRBJ2-7, with 7 nucleotides matching TRBD1. The CDR3 runs 14 residues. In germline, CDR1 is MNHEY, CDR2 SVGAGI. V was pared by 6 bases and J by 2 bases, with 7 bases of the junction left unmatched. CDR3 DNA: TGTGCCAGCAGGGGGCGAGGGGGCCCCTACGAGCAGTACTTC. The encoded protein is CASRGRGGPYEQYF.

The chain combines TRBV30 with TRBJ1-1; tentative D call: TRBD1 (5 bases). Trimming stripped 2 bases from V and 1 base from J, with 8 bases between. The germline V gene encodes CDR1 GTSNPN and CDR2 SVGIG (reference sequence). The CDR3 length is 13 residues. This chain's CDR3 is CAWSLGANTEAFF. The CDR3 region has the DNA TGTGCCTGGAGTCTAGGGGCGAACACTGAAGCTTTCTTT. The whole variable domain, filled in from reference TRBV30 and TRBJ1-1, reads SQTIHQWPATLVQPVGSPLSLECTVEGTSNPNLYWYRQAAGRGLQLLFYSVGIGQISSEVPQNLSASRPQDRQFILSSKKLLLSDSGFYLCAWSLGANTEAFFGQGTRLTVV.

CDR3 in amino acids: CSVAVTYEQYF. The CDR3 DNA reads TGCAGCGTTGCCGTAACCTACGAGCAGTACTTC. The chain links TRBV29-1 to TRBJ2-5, with D uncertain. The DNA end lines up better with TRBJ2-7; the J call may be wrong. CDR3 length: 11 residues. Germline CDR1 SQVTM, CDR2 ANQGSEA.

Concerning this clone: One junction end does not reproduce the germline sequence, and a read error may be involved. The chain joins TRBV28 to TRBJ1-2; perhaps TRBD1 as D (5 bases). This CDR3 has 12 amino acids. Germline V gene data show CDR1 as MDHEN and CDR2 as SYDVKM. The DNA of the CDR3 is TGTGCCAGCAGAGGGGCCAGAGAAGGCTCCACCTTC. It is translated as CASRGAREGSTF.

The J gene is TRBJ2-7, the V gene TRBV28; 9 bases align to TRBD1. J was trimmed by 3 bases and V by 2 bases; bases with no gene match: 2. Germline-derived CDR1 and CDR2 are MDHEN and SYDVKM. CDR3 length equals 14 residues. Here the CDR3 DNA reads TGTGCCAGCAGTTTAAGGGACAGGGACTACGAGCAGTACTTC. Residues: CASSLRDRDYEQYF.

This chain connects TRBV10-2 to TRBJ2-7; 9 bases align to TRBD1. J lost 2 bases, V lost 6 bases, and 2 bases had no gene match. This CDR3 spans 13 amino acids. Germline V gene lookup returns CDR1 WSHSY and CDR2 SAAADI. As DNA, the CDR3 is TGCGCCAGCAGAGGGACAGGGACCTACGAGCAGTACTTC. This sequence encodes CASRGTGTYEQYF.

The chain joins TRBV27 to TRBJ2-6; D unresolved. The length of the CDR3 is 15 residues. Germline V gives CDR1 MNHEY, CDR2 SMNVEV (reference sequence). The V and J ends lost 6 bases and 4 bases respectively, with 13 bases between them. In DNA, the CDR3 is TGTGCCAGCAGACCGCCACTACCCGGGGCCAACGTCCTGACTTTC. It codes for CASRPPLPGANVLTF.

Sample share makes this clone medium-sized. The sample carries other DNA sequences with the same CDR3. The rearrangement uses TRBV5-6 and TRBJ1-1, with D perhaps TRBD1 (6 bases). CDR3 length: 14 residues. Trimming stripped 4 bases from V and 0 bases from J, with 10 bases between. Germline lookup yields CDR1 SGHDT and CDR2 YYEEEE. CDR3 bases: TGTGCCAGCAGCCTTGGGACATTGAACACTGAAGCTTTCTTT. It yields the protein CASSLGTLNTEAFF.

V is TRBV9 and J is TRBJ2-3; 7 bases match TRBD2. The length of the CDR3 is 15 residues. The V gene end was trimmed by 3 bases and the J gene end by 0 bases; junction bases not matched to a gene: 4. Germline V CDR1 and CDR2: SGDLS, YYNGEE. CDR3 coding DNA: TGTGCCAGCAGCGCAGAACTAGCGAGCACAGATACGCAGTATTTT. Encoded protein: CASSAELASTDTQYF.

DNA of the CDR3: TGTGCCAGCAGCTTAAGCTTTAGCGGGGCCATGGGAGGGACCCAGTACTTC. Translating it yields CASSLSFSGAMGGTQYF. V is TRBV7-6 and J is TRBJ2-5; 8 nucleotides align to TRBD2. CDR1 SGHVS and CDR2 FNYEAQ come from the germline V gene. Trimming at V came to 2 bases and at J to 7 bases, leaving 15 bases not matched to a gene. The CDR3 contains 17 residues.